These T cell receptor beta chains were read from a single sample in a study of shared clonotypes between healthy human individuals. Using immunoSEQ multiplex PCR, the repertoire was profiled, and TCRdb retains in-frame clones only, with some absent. The data show under 1,900,000 clones, approximately 98.5% seen once. Sequenced: naive CD4+ T cells sorted from blood. Receptor source: a man aged 30 to 39 in good health. The CDR3 runs from the conserved cysteine through the conserved F or W. A D gene is named only where the DNA matches it firmly.

>TRBD2|TRBV18
CASSRVGGSIYNEQFF
>TRBD1|TRBV7-9
CASSLSGTGFNEKLFF
>.|TRBV9
CASSTSTEPVSSGANVLTF
>.|TRBV6-1
CASSDTVWNYNEQFF
>TRBD2|TRBV4-2
CASSQEGTSDHEQYF
>.|TRBV11-2
CASSLDAPSRELFF
>.|TRBV28
CASGTYNEQFF
>TRBD1|TRBV7-2
CASSSTGGANGYTF
>.|TRBV5-6
CASSYGTEETQYF
>.|TRBV19
CASSTRTGTDTQYF
>.|TRBV19
CASTTAGELFF
>TRBD1|TRBV19
CASANRQGAGELFF
>TRBD2|TRBV27
CASGPGLHLEQYF
>.|TRBV5-5
CASSFDRDNEKLFF
>.|TRBV6-5
CASTPSNSGNTIYF
>TRBD1|TRBV4-1
CASSQHLRDRGRYTF
>.|TRBV11-2
CASSSRGFYEQYF
>.|TRBV25-1
CASSARGAFQAGELFF
>.|TRBV28
CASSQWDTGYGYTF
>TRBD1|TRBV11-3
CASSLEITGVLEAYNEQFF
>TRBD2|TRBV11-2
CASSPRLAGETQYF
>.|TRBV28
CASGSGGPDTQYF
>TRBD1|TRBV29-1
CSVDGQGARAFF
>.|TRBV7-9
CAIDVGVLVSSEQYF
>.|TRBV28
CASSQGKNREQYF
>.|TRBV27
CASSLYHRTPYEQYF
>.|TRBV7-9
CASSLRPGQNYGYTF
>.|TRBV15
CATSRIGTGRQPQHF
>.|TRBV9
CASSVAGAGANVLTF
>.|TRBV18
CASSPQDQNIQYF
>TRBD2|TRBV5-6
CASSLYSRGSLNSYNEQFF
>TRBD1|TRBV28
CASSSAGGHENTEAFF
>TRBD1|TRBV7-2
CASSLTGGYGTDTQYF
>TRBD1|TRBV10-1
CASTRQGARYGYTF
>.|TRBV5-1
CASSLVAAPNYEQFF
>TRBD1|TRBV2
CASSESLLGRTGRLSHEQFF
>.|TRBV28
CASSLEETQYF
>TRBD2|TRBV18
CASSPAAGRVSGELFF
>.|TRBV28
CASSLFAPNYGYTF
>.|TRBV15
CATSSTSGAEEEQYF
>.|TRBV29-1
CSVEDKYGRVNTEAFF
>.|TRBV18
CASSRPGELFF
>.|TRBV18
CASSPWANAPYEQYF
>.|TRBV11-2
CASSRNRLADTQYF
>.|TRBV29-1
CSVEELQAGTEAFF
>TRBD1|TRBV5-4
CASSLAGGIYEQYF
>TRBD1|TRBV5-1
CASSFETRGHTDTQYF
>.|TRBV5-1
CASSLQSLPEKLFF